This TCR beta chain was retrieved from a study of Ad26.COV2.S vaccination and SARS-CoV-2 variants. Profiled with immunoSEQ multiplex PCR; TCRdb holds only in-frame clones, not every one. The sample has hundreds of thousands of clones; around 86% are singletons. Treatment in this sample: 15 to 20 received Ad26.COV2.S at low or high dose, single or two shots; five or six received placebo; per-sample allocation not given. Each sample was drawn 63 days after the first injection (of vaccine or placebo). Germline trimming cut 3 bases from V and 1 base from J; bases unmatched to any gene: 6. The CDR3 is made up of 17 amino acids. Per the germline V gene, CDR1 is MGHDK and CDR2 is SYGVNS. This clone has a handful of counts.

The sequence derives from a person between 18 and 65 years old who received the Ad26.COV2.S COVID-19 vaccine or a placebo. This specimen was peripheral blood, taken in a trial of Ad26.COV2.S vaccine versus placebo. V and J are TRBV25-1 and TRBJ2-6; the match to TRBD1 covers 7 bases. The CDR3 loop reads CASSETGFWSGANVLTF. The CDR3 DNA sequence: TGTGCCAGCAGTGAGACAGGGTTCTGGTCTGGGGCCAACGTCCTGACTTTC.